Listed here is a single TCR beta chain. The antigen remains unidentified. From the 5' RACE reads, TCRdb called clonotypes with MiXCR, one entry per CDR3 protein. The repertoire holds under 250,000 distinct CDR3 sequences, 15% seen once, with 2% to 2.5% in the top ten. V dropped 6 bases and J dropped 3 bases, with 9 bases sitting between them. Germline CDR1 DFQATT, CDR2 SNEGSKA (reference sequence). The length of the CDR3 is 12 residues. The data originate from a study of T-cell memory formation after mild COVID-19. On the study more broadly: Clusters were largely donor specific. Study-wide points: Some SARS-CoV-2-responding clones were already detected in memory before infection.

Sequencing was done on a sample of PBMCs or a T cell subset sorted from them (not recorded which). V and J are TRBV20-1 and TRBJ1-3; D is perhaps TRBD1 (5 bases). This receptor was identified in an adult woman who had mild COVID-19 (a few samples of this study predate the infection). Cell type and time point are not known. DNA of the CDR3: TGCAGTGCGACAGAGCTTGGAAACACCATATATTTT. Translation gives CSATELGNTIYF.